The sample holds a few counts of the clone carrying this TCR beta chain. The antigen remains undetermined. The J segment lost 7 bases and the V segment lost 1 base, leaving 3 bases of the junction unmatched. This CDR3 has 15 residues. TCRdb ran MiXCR on the 5' RACE reads and lists one entry per CDR3 protein. The sample has 25,000 to 35,000 distinct CDR3 sequences, roughly 6% seen once; the top ten hold 5% to 6%. The data derive from a study of early T cells in non-severe SARS-CoV-2 infection. Study-wide results and limits: Anti-spike CD8 specificities were favored by VDJdb matching, whose results missed private and CD4 specificities.

The rearrangement links TRBV12-3 or TRBV12-4 to TRBJ1-4; 10 bases line up with TRBD1. This clonotype was sampled from an adult who was a healthcare worker with PCR-confirmed SARS-CoV-2 infection or an uninfected control (not recorded which). Sequencing input: whole blood. CDR3 coding DNA: TGTGCCAGCAGTTTAGTGACAGGGGGCTCTGAAAAACTGTTTTTT. This translates into CASSLVTGGSEKLFF.